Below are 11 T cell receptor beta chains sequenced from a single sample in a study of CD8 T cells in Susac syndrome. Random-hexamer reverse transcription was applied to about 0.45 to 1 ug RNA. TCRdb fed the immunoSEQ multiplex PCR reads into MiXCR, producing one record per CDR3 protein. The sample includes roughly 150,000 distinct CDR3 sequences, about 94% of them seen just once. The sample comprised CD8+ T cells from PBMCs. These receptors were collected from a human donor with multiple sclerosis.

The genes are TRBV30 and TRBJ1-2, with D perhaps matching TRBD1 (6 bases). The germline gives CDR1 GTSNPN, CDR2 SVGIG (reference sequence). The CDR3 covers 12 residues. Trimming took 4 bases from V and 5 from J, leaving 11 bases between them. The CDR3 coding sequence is TGTGCCTGGACCGGACAGACATATGGCTACACCTTC. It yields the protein CAWTGQTYGYTF.

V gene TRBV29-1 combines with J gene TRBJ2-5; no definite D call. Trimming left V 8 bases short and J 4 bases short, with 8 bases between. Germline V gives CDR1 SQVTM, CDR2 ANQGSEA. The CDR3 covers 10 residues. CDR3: CSFRRETQYF. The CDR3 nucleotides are TGCAGCTTCCGGAGAGAGACCCAGTACTTC.

The CDR3 DNA reads as TGTGCCAGCAGCGCGGGACAGACCCCAACGACCCAGTACTTC. Translating gives CASSAGQTPTTQYF. The chain employs TRBV9 and TRBJ2-5; 7 bases line up with TRBD1. CDR3 length equals 14 residues. Germline loops: CDR1 SGDLS, CDR2 YYNGEE. Unmatched junction bases numbered 9, after V lost 3 bases and J lost 7 bases.

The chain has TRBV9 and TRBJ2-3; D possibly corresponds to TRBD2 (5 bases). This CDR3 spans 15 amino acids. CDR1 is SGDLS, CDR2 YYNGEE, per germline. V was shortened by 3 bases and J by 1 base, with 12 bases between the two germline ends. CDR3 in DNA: TGTGCCAGCAGCGCTAGTGGGAGTGGCACAGATACGCAGTATTTT. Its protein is CASSASGSGTDTQYF. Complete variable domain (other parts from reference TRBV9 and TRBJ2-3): DSGVTQTPKHLITATGQRVTLRCSPRSGDLSVYWYQQSLDQGLQFLIQYYNGEERAKGNILERFSAQQFPDLHSELNLSSLELGDSALYFCASSASGSGTDTQYFGPGTRLTVL.

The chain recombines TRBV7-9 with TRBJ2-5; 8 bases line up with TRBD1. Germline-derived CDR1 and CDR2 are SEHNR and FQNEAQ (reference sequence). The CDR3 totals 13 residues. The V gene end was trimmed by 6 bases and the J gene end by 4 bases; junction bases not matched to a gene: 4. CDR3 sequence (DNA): TGTGCCAGCAGACATACAGGGGGAGAGACCCAGTACTTC. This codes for CASRHTGGETQYF.

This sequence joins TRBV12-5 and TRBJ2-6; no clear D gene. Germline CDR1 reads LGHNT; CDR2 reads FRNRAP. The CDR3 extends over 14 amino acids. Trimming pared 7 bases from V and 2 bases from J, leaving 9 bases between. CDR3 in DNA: TGTGCTAGTGCCTCGGACGCTGGGGCCAACGTCCTGACTTTC. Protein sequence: CASASDAGANVLTF.

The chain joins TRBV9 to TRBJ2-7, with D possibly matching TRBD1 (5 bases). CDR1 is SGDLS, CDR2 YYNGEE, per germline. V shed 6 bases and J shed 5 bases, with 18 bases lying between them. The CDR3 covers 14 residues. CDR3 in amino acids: CASTEGQGPHEQYF. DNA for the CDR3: TGTGCCAGCACGGAAGGGCAGGGTCCCCACGAGCAGTACTTC.

CDR3 in amino acids: CASSPVGPHTDTQYF. CDR3 nucleotide sequence: TGTGCCAGCAGCCCGGTGGGACCCCACACAGATACGCAGTATTTT. The chain joins TRBV27 to TRBJ2-3; D tentatively fits TRBD1 or TRBD2 (5 bases each). There are 15 residues in the CDR3. From germline, CDR1 is MNHEY and CDR2 SMNVEV (reference sequence). The germline V and J ends were trimmed by 6 bases and 2 bases, with 15 bases remaining between them.

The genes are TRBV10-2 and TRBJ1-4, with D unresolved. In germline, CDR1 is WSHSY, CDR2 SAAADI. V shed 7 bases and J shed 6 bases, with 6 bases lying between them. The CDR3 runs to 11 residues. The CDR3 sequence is CASTSDEKLFF. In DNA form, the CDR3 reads TGCGCCAGCACCTCCGATGAAAAACTGTTTTTT.

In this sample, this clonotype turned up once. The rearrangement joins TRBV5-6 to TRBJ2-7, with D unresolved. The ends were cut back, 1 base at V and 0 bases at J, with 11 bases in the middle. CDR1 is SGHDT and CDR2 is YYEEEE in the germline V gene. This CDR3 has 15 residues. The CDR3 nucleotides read TGTGCCAGCAGCTTGAACAGACGTAGCTCCTACGAGCAGTACTTC. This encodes CASSLNRRSSYEQYF.

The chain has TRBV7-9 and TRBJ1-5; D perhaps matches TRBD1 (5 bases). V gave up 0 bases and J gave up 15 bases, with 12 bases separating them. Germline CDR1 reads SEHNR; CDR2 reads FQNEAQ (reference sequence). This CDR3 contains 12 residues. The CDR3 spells CASSLAAGPPHF. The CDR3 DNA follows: TGTGCCAGCAGCTTAGCGGCAGGGCCACCGCATTTT.